These T cell receptor beta chains were read from a single sample in a study of blood T cell repertoires in COVID-19. Measured with immunoSEQ multiplex PCR; TCRdb has only the in-frame clones, and not every one. The sample lists approximately 88,000 clones; approximately 81% were seen once. The sequenced material came from peripheral blood. The receptors come from an older woman with acute or convalescent COVID-19. CDR3s include the opening cysteine and the closing phenylalanine or tryptophan. Each record gives: D gene, V gene, clone size, J gene, CDR3 protein, CDR3 DNA. The D gene is left open where the match is weak. Not every row has a clone size; where given, it reads once, few, many or a size class.

D gene: NA; V gene: TRBV27; clone size: NA; J gene: TRBJ1-2; CDR3 protein: CASSFLSGVTPYGYTF; CDR3 DNA: TGTGCCAGCAGTTTTCTTTCCGGGGTCACTCCCTATGGCTACACCTTC
D gene: TRBD1; V gene: TRBV6-2/TRBV6-3; clone size: once; J gene: TRBJ2-1; CDR3 protein: CASSYSAGTGGLNEQFF; CDR3 DNA: TGTGCCAGCAGTTATTCGGCCGGGACAGGGGGCTTGAATGAGCAGTTCTTC
D gene: NA; V gene: TRBV19; clone size: NA; J gene: TRBJ2-5; CDR3 protein: CASSIRETQYF; CDR3 DNA: TGTGCCAGTAGTATCAGAGAGACCCAGTACTTC
D gene: TRBD1; V gene: TRBV28; clone size: NA; J gene: TRBJ2-1; CDR3 protein: CASSLRDRAYNEQFF; CDR3 DNA: TGTGCCAGCAGTTTAAGGGACAGGGCCTACAATGAGCAGTTCTTC
D gene: NA; V gene: TRBV21-1; clone size: once; J gene: TRBJ1-3; CDR3 protein: CASSKARRPSGNTIYF; CDR3 DNA: TGTGCCAGCAGCAAAGCGAGGAGGCCCTCTGGAAACACCATATATTTT
D gene: NA; V gene: TRBV3-1/TRBV3-2; clone size: NA; J gene: TRBJ1-3; CDR3 protein: CASSQVRVLSGNTIYF; CDR3 DNA: TGTGCCAGCAGCCAAGTCAGGGTTCTCTCTGGAAACACCATATATTTT
D gene: NA; V gene: TRBV6-5; clone size: NA; J gene: TRBJ1-6; CDR3 protein: CASSKQVPTHSPLHF; CDR3 DNA: TGTGCCAGCAGTAAACAGGTTCCAACCCATTCACCCCTCCACTTT
D gene: TRBD2; V gene: TRBV14; clone size: NA; J gene: TRBJ2-3; CDR3 protein: CQKEAGLAATYTDTQYF; CDR3 DNA: TGTCAGAAAGAAGCGGGACTAGCGGCGACCTACACAGATACGCAGTATTTT
D gene: TRBD2; V gene: TRBV5-1; clone size: NA; J gene: TRBJ2-5; CDR3 protein: CASSASDAGGKETQYF; CDR3 DNA: TGCGCCAGCAGCGCCTCAGACGCGGGAGGGAAGGAGACCCAGTACTTC
D gene: TRBD2; V gene: TRBV5-1; clone size: NA; J gene: TRBJ2-5; CDR3 protein: CASSLEAGGQWETQYF; CDR3 DNA: TGCGCCAGCAGCTTGGAAGCGGGGGGGCAATGGGAGACCCAGTACTTC
D gene: TRBD2; V gene: TRBV6-5; clone size: once; J gene: TRBJ2-2; CDR3 protein: CASRLAGGPPGELFF; CDR3 DNA: TGTGCCAGCAGGCTAGCGGGGGGTCCACCCGGGGAGCTGTTTTTT
D gene: TRBD1; V gene: TRBV28; clone size: NA; J gene: TRBJ2-1; CDR3 protein: CASSLAGQGIEQFF; CDR3 DNA: TGTGCCAGCAGTTTAGCGGGACAGGGGATTGAGCAGTTCTTC
D gene: TRBD1; V gene: TRBV6-5; clone size: NA; J gene: TRBJ1-2; CDR3 protein: CASSYGSTGGGYTF; CDR3 DNA: TGTGCCAGCAGTTACGGGTCGACAGGGGGCGGCTACACCTTC
D gene: NA; V gene: TRBV12-3/TRBV12-4; clone size: NA; J gene: TRBJ2-2; CDR3 protein: CASNYYGVKLFF; CDR3 DNA: TGTGCCAGCAACTATTACGGTGTTAAGCTGTTTTTT
D gene: TRBD2; V gene: TRBV15; clone size: NA; J gene: TRBJ2-3; CDR3 protein: CATSRAQREGGDTQYF; CDR3 DNA: TGTGCCACCAGCAGAGCTCAGAGGGAGGGCGGAGATACGCAGTATTTT
D gene: NA; V gene: TRBV7-9; clone size: NA; J gene: TRBJ1-3; CDR3 protein: CASRQESGISGNTIYF; CDR3 DNA: TGTGCCAGCAGGCAAGAGTCCGGGATCTCTGGAAACACCATATATTTT
D gene: NA; V gene: TRBV29-1; clone size: NA; J gene: TRBJ2-5; CDR3 protein: CSDGTAETQYF; CDR3 DNA: TGCAGCGACGGGACTGCGGAGACCCAGTACTTC
D gene: TRBD2; V gene: TRBV5-6; clone size: NA; J gene: TRBJ2-3; CDR3 protein: CASSPGTTVTDTQYF; CDR3 DNA: TGTGCCAGCAGCCCCGGGACTACCGTGACAGATACGCAGTATTTT
D gene: NA; V gene: TRBV29-1; clone size: NA; J gene: TRBJ1-1; CDR3 protein: CSVIDSLNTEAFF; CDR3 DNA: TGCAGCGTTATTGACAGTCTGAACACTGAAGCTTTCTTT
D gene: NA; V gene: TRBV2; clone size: NA; J gene: TRBJ2-1; CDR3 protein: CASCRIDEQFF; CDR3 DNA: TGTGCCAGTTGTCGTATCGATGAGCAGTTCTTC
D gene: TRBD1; V gene: TRBV5-1; clone size: NA; J gene: TRBJ2-1; CDR3 protein: CASSLQGAITPYNEQFF; CDR3 DNA: TGCGCCAGCAGCCTACAGGGGGCCATCACCCCTTACAATGAGCAGTTCTTC
D gene: TRBD2; V gene: TRBV5-1; clone size: NA; J gene: TRBJ2-3; CDR3 protein: CASSQSGLAGGEADTQYF; CDR3 DNA: TGCGCCAGCAGCCAGTCGGGACTAGCGGGGGGTGAGGCAGATACGCAGTATTTT
D gene: TRBD2; V gene: TRBV5-1; clone size: once; J gene: TRBJ2-3; CDR3 protein: CASSPGLAADTQYF; CDR3 DNA: TGCGCCAGCAGCCCCGGACTAGCCGCAGATACGCAGTATTTT
D gene: NA; V gene: TRBV5-1; clone size: few; J gene: TRBJ1-2; CDR3 protein: CASSPDGGRDYGYTF; CDR3 DNA: TGCGCCAGCAGCCCGGACGGGGGGAGAGACTATGGCTACACCTTC
D gene: TRBD1; V gene: TRBV12-5; clone size: once; J gene: TRBJ1-5; CDR3 protein: CASGLVREDRWSNQPQHF; CDR3 DNA: TGTGCTAGTGGTTTGGTACGTGAGGACAGGTGGAGCAATCAGCCCCAGCATTTT
D gene: NA; V gene: TRBV4-1; clone size: few; J gene: TRBJ1-2; CDR3 protein: CASSQGPPYESPFYGYTF; CDR3 DNA: TGCGCCAGCAGCCAAGGCCCCCCGTACGAGAGCCCGTTCTATGGCTACACCTTC
D gene: NA; V gene: TRBV21-1; clone size: once; J gene: TRBJ2-3; CDR3 protein: CASSNSGRAGTDTQYF; CDR3 DNA: TGTGCCAGCAGCAATAGCGGGAGGGCCGGCACAGATACGCAGTATTTT
D gene: TRBD1; V gene: TRBV11-2; clone size: NA; J gene: TRBJ2-3; CDR3 protein: CASSRGGWGQGTDTQYF; CDR3 DNA: TGTGCCAGCAGCCGAGGAGGGTGGGGACAGGGGACAGATACGCAGTATTTT
D gene: TRBD2; V gene: TRBV6-5; clone size: NA; J gene: TRBJ2-5; CDR3 protein: CASGLAGEETQYF; CDR3 DNA: TGTGCCAGCGGTCTAGCGGGAGAAGAGACCCAGTACTTC
D gene: TRBD1; V gene: TRBV6-1; clone size: NA; J gene: TRBJ1-4; CDR3 protein: CASSEGQGWEKLFF; CDR3 DNA: TGTGCCAGCAGTGAGGGACAGGGCTGGGAAAAACTGTTTTTT
D gene: NA; V gene: TRBV21-1; clone size: NA; J gene: TRBJ1-2; CDR3 protein: CASSRRKVGTAAGGYTF; CDR3 DNA: TGTGCCAGCAGCAGAAGGAAAGTGGGGACAGCGGCGGGGGGCTACACCTTC
D gene: TRBD2; V gene: TRBV30; clone size: NA; J gene: TRBJ2-1; CDR3 protein: CAAYLAGEKVEQFF; CDR3 DNA: TGTGCCGCCTATCTAGCGGGAGAAAAGGTTGAGCAGTTCTTC
D gene: NA; V gene: TRBV19; clone size: NA; J gene: TRBJ1-3; CDR3 protein: CASSTPRQSYSGNTIYF; CDR3 DNA: TGTGCCAGTAGTACACCTCGACAGAGTTACTCTGGAAACACCATATATTTT
D gene: NA; V gene: TRBV4-1; clone size: few; J gene: TRBJ1-2; CDR3 protein: CASSQDMGRTAADYGYTF; CDR3 DNA: TGCGCCAGCAGCCAAGATATGGGCAGGACGGCAGCGGACTATGGCTACACCTTC
D gene: NA; V gene: TRBV7-2; clone size: NA; J gene: TRBJ2-1; CDR3 protein: CASNLGGYNEQFF; CDR3 DNA: TGTGCCAGCAACTTGGGGGGCTACAATGAGCAGTTCTTC
D gene: TRBD2; V gene: TRBV5-5; clone size: NA; J gene: TRBJ2-1; CDR3 protein: CASSVPGLGLRDEQFF; CDR3 DNA: TGTGCCAGCAGCGTCCCGGGACTAGGCCTAAGGGATGAGCAGTTCTTC
D gene: TRBD1; V gene: TRBV11-3; clone size: NA; J gene: TRBJ1-1; CDR3 protein: CASSPGQGRSTEAFF; CDR3 DNA: TGTGCCAGCAGCCCGGGACAGGGTCGGAGCACTGAAGCTTTCTTT
D gene: NA; V gene: TRBV28; clone size: NA; J gene: TRBJ1-4; CDR3 protein: CASRYQGDREKLFF; CDR3 DNA: TGTGCCAGCAGGTATCAGGGAGACAGGGAAAAACTGTTTTTT
D gene: TRBD1; V gene: TRBV18; clone size: NA; J gene: TRBJ2-1; CDR3 protein: CASSTTLRTGGRMNEQFF; CDR3 DNA: TGTGCCAGCTCAACCACCCTTCGGACAGGGGGCAGAATGAATGAGCAGTTCTTC
D gene: TRBD2; V gene: TRBV7-9; clone size: NA; J gene: TRBJ2-5; CDR3 protein: CASSPGLAGAETQYF; CDR3 DNA: TGTGCCAGCAGCCCTGGACTAGCGGGAGCGGAGACCCAGTACTTC
D gene: TRBD1; V gene: TRBV5-5; clone size: NA; J gene: TRBJ2-3; CDR3 protein: CASSLQGMVTDTQYF; CDR3 DNA: TGTGCCAGCAGCTTACAGGGGATGGTCACAGATACGCAGTATTTT
D gene: TRBD1; V gene: TRBV6-5; clone size: NA; J gene: TRBJ1-1; CDR3 protein: CASSRTGDTEAFF; CDR3 DNA: TGTGCCAGCAGTCGGACAGGGGACACTGAAGCTTTCTTT
D gene: TRBD1; V gene: TRBV28; clone size: few; J gene: TRBJ1-3; CDR3 protein: CASNPLGPWGQERTGNTIYF; CDR3 DNA: TGTGCCAGCAACCCGTTAGGCCCATGGGGACAGGAACGCACCGGAAACACCATATATTTT
D gene: NA; V gene: TRBV7-2; clone size: NA; J gene: TRBJ1-2; CDR3 protein: CASSLARVGFYGYTF; CDR3 DNA: TGTGCCAGCAGCTTAGCGAGGGTCGGGTTCTATGGCTACACCTTC
D gene: NA; V gene: TRBV18; clone size: NA; J gene: TRBJ2-5; CDR3 protein: CASSLGARQETQYF; CDR3 DNA: TGTGCCAGCTCACTTGGGGCACGGCAAGAGACCCAGTACTTC
D gene: NA; V gene: TRBV5-1; clone size: NA; J gene: TRBJ2-3; CDR3 protein: CASSLGYSTDTQYF; CDR3 DNA: TGCGCCAGCAGCTTGGGCTACAGCACAGATACGCAGTATTTT
D gene: NA; V gene: TRBV9; clone size: NA; J gene: TRBJ2-2; CDR3 protein: CASSVGGGVNTGELFF; CDR3 DNA: TGTGCCAGCAGCGTAGGAGGAGGGGTGAACACCGGGGAGCTGTTTTTT
D gene: TRBD1; V gene: TRBV25-1; clone size: NA; J gene: TRBJ1-6; CDR3 protein: CASSESTGGASPLHF; CDR3 DNA: TGTGCCAGCAGTGAATCGACAGGGGGCGCTTCACCCCTCCACTTT
D gene: NA; V gene: TRBV5-1; clone size: once; J gene: TRBJ2-3; CDR3 protein: CASSLDPARAADTQYF; CDR3 DNA: TGCGCCAGCAGCTTGGATCCAGCCAGGGCGGCAGATACGCAGTATTTT
D gene: TRBD2; V gene: TRBV5-1; clone size: once; J gene: TRBJ2-5; CDR3 protein: CASSLAGGLAGGETQYF; CDR3 DNA: TGCGCCAGCAGCTTGGCCGGGGGACTAGCGGGGGGTGAGACCCAGTACTTC
D gene: TRBD1; V gene: TRBV30; clone size: once; J gene: TRBJ1-2; CDR3 protein: CAWSVAGGRNYGYTF; CDR3 DNA: TGTGCCTGGAGTGTAGCAGGGGGCAGGAACTATGGCTACACCTTC
D gene: NA; V gene: TRBV7-2; clone size: NA; J gene: TRBJ2-2; CDR3 protein: CASSSAGTANTGELFF; CDR3 DNA: TGTGCCAGCAGCTCTGCCGGGACTGCGAACACCGGGGAGCTGTTTTTT
D gene: NA; V gene: TRBV4-2; clone size: NA; J gene: TRBJ2-2; CDR3 protein: CASSQEIRDTGELFF; CDR3 DNA: TGTGCCAGCAGCCAAGAGATCAGGGACACCGGGGAGCTGTTTTTT